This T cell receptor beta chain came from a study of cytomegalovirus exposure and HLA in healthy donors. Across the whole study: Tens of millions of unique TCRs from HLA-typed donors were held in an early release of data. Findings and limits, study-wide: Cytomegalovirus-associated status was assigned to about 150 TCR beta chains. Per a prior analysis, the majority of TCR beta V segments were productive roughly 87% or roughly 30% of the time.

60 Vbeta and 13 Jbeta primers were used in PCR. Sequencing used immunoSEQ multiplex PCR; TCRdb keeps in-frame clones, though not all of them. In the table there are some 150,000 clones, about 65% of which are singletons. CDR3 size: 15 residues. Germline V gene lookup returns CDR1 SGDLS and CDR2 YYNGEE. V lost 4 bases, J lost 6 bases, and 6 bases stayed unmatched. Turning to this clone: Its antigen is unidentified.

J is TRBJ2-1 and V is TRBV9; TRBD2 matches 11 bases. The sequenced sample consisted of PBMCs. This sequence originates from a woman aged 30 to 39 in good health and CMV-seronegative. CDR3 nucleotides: TGTGCCAGCAGCTCAAAGGGACTAGCGGTCAATGAGCAGTTCTTC. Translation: CASSSKGLAVNEQFF.